These T cell receptor beta chains were read from a single sample in a study of hypomethylating agent response in myelodysplastic syndrome. The data were produced by immunoSEQ multiplex PCR, yet TCRdb's version contains in-frame clones alone and is incomplete. The sample shows nearly 4,000 clones, around 90% of them seen only once. The sequences come from bone marrow, collected before or after starting hypomethylating agent treatment for myelodysplastic syndrome (not recorded which). These receptors were obtained from a human donor with myelodysplastic syndrome. Each CDR3 is given with its conserved first and last residue. A D gene is named only where the DNA matches it firmly. The size of a clone is reported for some rows only, either as once, few or many, or as a class for expanded clones.

>TRBJ2-7|TRBV13|NA|NA
TGTGCCAGCAGCTGGCGAGGCGCGGCATATACGTACGAGCAGTACTTC
CASSWRGAAYTYEQYF
>TRBJ1-1|TRBV18|NA|NA
TGTGCCAGCTCACCGATACAGGGAACCACTGAAGCTTTCTTT
CASSPIQGTTEAFF
>TRBJ1-3|TRBV28|NA|NA
TGTGCCAGCAGTTTCCGGGCCAGGGGAAACACCATATATTTT
CASSFRARGNTIYF
>TRBJ1-1|TRBV27|NA|NA
TGTGCCAGCATGGAAGGGAACACTGAAGCTTTCTTT
CASMEGNTEAFF
>TRBJ2-3|TRBV5-6|NA|NA
TGTGCCAGCAGCTTGGGTGCCGGGCTCCGCACAGATACGCAGTATTTT
CASSLGAGLRTDTQYF
>TRBJ2-1|TRBV19|NA|TRBD2
TGTGCCAGTAGTTTTCATCCTCTCGGGACTAGCGGGATCCGGAGCTCCTACAATGAGCAGTTCTTC
CASSFHPLGTSGIRSSYNEQFF
>TRBJ2-7|TRBV19|once|TRBD2
TGTGCCAGTAGTAGCGGGAGGCCCTACGAGCAGTACTTC
CASSSGRPYEQYF
>TRBJ2-3|TRBV9|NA|TRBD2
TGTGCCAGCAGCGTCGGGAGCGGGAGGCGGACAGATACGCAGTATTTT
CASSVGSGRRTDTQYF
>TRBJ2-7|TRBV5-4|NA|NA
TGTGCCAGCACCTCTATTGGCTCCGGGACAAGGGGGACGATCGAGCAGTACTTC
CASTSIGSGTRGTIEQYF
>TRBJ2-5|TRBV2|NA|NA
TGTGCCAGCAGTGAGGGGTGGTCTAGCGTCCAAGAGACCCAGTACTTC
CASSEGWSSVQETQYF
>TRBJ1-4|TRBV4-3|NA|NA
TGCGCCAGCAGCCAAGACAACAAGAGAAGGGAAAAACTGTTTTTT
CASSQDNKRREKLFF
>TRBJ2-2|TRBV5-6|NA|NA
TGTGCCAGCAGTCGATCCTCCACCGGGGAGCTGTTTTTT
CASSRSSTGELFF
>TRBJ2-2|TRBV5-1|NA|NA
TGCGCCAGCAGCCTAGACCCCGGACAGTACACCGGGGAGCTGTTTTTT
CASSLDPGQYTGELFF
>TRBJ2-5|TRBV4-1|once|TRBD2
TGCGCCAGCAGCCAAGATCCGAGCGGGAGTCGTGAGACCCAGTACTTC
CASSQDPSGSRETQYF
>TRBJ2-1|TRBV7-8|NA|NA
TGTGCCAGCACCCAAGGCATCGATGAGCAGTTCTTC
CASTQGIDEQFF
>TRBJ2-5|TRBV15|NA|NA
TGTGCCACCAGCAGAGATCAGGTTGAGACCCAGTACTTC
CATSRDQVETQYF
>TRBJ1-2|TRBV7-9|NA|NA
TGTGCCATTCCCACTTTCTACTATGGCTACACCTTC
CAIPTFYYGYTF
>TRBJ2-7|TRBV6-5|NA|NA
TGTGCCAGCAGTTACGCCGCAGGGGGGTCCTACGAGCAGTACTTC
CASSYAAGGSYEQYF
>TRBJ1-2|TRBV7-9|NA|NA
TGTGCCAGCAGCCGAGGACAGCCGAGCTACACCTTC
CASSRGQPSYTF
>TRBJ2-7|TRBV6-1|NA|NA
TGTGCCAGCAGTGAAAAAAGCTACGAGCAGTACTTC
CASSEKSYEQYF
>TRBJ2-3|TRBV19|NA|TRBD2
TGTGCCAGTAAACCGGGACTAGCGGGAGATACGCAGTATTTT
CASKPGLAGDTQYF
>TRBJ1-3|TRBV6-1|NA|NA
TGTGCCAGCAGTTTAAATAGCGGATCTGGAAACACCATATATTTT
CASSLNSGSGNTIYF
>TRBJ2-7|TRBV7-2|NA|NA
TGTGCCAGCAGCTTATCGTCACCGTCCTACGAGCAGTACTTC
CASSLSSPSYEQYF
>TRBJ2-2|TRBV28|NA|TRBD2
TGTGCCAGCAGTTTCGCACGTCTAGCGGGAACCACCGGGGAGCTGTTTTTT
CASSFARLAGTTGELFF
>TRBJ2-4|TRBV2|NA|TRBD2
TGTGCCAGCAGTCCCCGGGCGGGAGGGCAAGGCATTCAGTACTTC
CASSPRAGGQGIQYF
>TRBJ2-2|TRBV25-1|NA|TRBD2
TGTGCCAGCAGTGGCCGGGGAGCGGGAGGGAACACCGGGGAGCTGTTTTTT
CASSGRGAGGNTGELFF
>TRBJ1-3|TRBV27|NA|NA
TGTGCCAGCAGTTTATCGAGGGCGGGAAACACCAGATATTTT
CASSLSRAGNTRYF
>TRBJ1-2|TRBV7-3|NA|TRBD1
TGTGCCAGCAGTCAGACCTTCACAGGGGGCAGGGGCTACACCTTC
CASSQTFTGGRGYTF
>TRBJ1-2|TRBV28|NA|TRBD1
TGTGCCAGCAGGCGACAGGGGGCCAGTGGCTACACCTTC
CASRRQGASGYTF
>TRBJ2-3|TRBV5-4|once|NA
TGTGCCAGCAGCTTTGGGATCCGCACAGATACGCAGTATTTT
CASSFGIRTDTQYF
>TRBJ1-2|TRBV6-5|NA|NA
TGTGCCAGCAGTTTCACTCAGAGGAAGGGCTATGGCTACACCTTC
CASSFTQRKGYGYTF